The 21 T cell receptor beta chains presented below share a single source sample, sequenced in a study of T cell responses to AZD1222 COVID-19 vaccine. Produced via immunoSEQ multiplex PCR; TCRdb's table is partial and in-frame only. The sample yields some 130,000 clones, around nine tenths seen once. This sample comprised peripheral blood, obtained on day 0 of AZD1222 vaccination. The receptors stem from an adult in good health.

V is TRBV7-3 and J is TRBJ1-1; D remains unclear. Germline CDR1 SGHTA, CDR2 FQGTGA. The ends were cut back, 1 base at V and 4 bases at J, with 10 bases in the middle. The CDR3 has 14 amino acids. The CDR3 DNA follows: TGTGCCAGCAGCTTAAAGGACTATAGCACTGAAGCTTTCTTT. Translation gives CASSLKDYSTEAFF.

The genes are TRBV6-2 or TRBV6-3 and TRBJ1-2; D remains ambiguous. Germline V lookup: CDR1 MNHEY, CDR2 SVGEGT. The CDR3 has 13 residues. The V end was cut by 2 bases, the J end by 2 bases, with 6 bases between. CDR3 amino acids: CASSYGENYGYTF. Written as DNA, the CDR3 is TGTGCCAGCAGTTACGGGGAGAACTATGGCTACACCTTC.

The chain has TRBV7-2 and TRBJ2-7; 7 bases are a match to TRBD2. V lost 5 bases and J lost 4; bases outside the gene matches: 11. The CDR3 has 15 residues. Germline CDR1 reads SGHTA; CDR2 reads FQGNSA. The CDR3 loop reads CASSPRGGLMYEQYF. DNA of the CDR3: TGTGCCAGCAGCCCTCGGGGAGGGCTTATGTACGAGCAGTACTTC.

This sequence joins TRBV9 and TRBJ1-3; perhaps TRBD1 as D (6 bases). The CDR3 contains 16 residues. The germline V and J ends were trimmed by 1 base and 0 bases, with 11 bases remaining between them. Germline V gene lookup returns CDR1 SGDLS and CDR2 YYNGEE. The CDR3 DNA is TGTGCCAGCAGCGTAACCACAGGGAACTCTGGAAACACCATATATTTT. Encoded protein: CASSVTTGNSGNTIYF.

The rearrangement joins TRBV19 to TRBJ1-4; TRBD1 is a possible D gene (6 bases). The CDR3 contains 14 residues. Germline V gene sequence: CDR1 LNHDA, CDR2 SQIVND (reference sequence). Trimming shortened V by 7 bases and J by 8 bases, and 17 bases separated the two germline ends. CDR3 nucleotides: TGTGCCAGTACCCCCTGGGGGGCAAGGGAAAAACTGTTTTTT. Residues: CASTPWGAREKLFF.

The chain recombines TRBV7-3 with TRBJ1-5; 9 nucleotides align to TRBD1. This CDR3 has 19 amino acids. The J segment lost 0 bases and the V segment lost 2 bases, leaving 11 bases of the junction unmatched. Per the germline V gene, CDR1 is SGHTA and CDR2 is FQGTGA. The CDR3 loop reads CASSLPGTGPPYSNQPQHF. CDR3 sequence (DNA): TGTGCCAGCAGCTTACCGGGGACAGGGCCGCCCTATAGCAATCAGCCCCAGCATTTT. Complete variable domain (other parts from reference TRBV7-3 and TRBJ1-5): GAGVSQTPSNKVTEKGKYVELRCDPISGHTALYWYRQSLGQGPEFLIYFQGTGAADDSGLPNDRFFAVRPEGSVSTLKIQRTERGDSAVYLCASSLPGTGPPYSNQPQHFGDGTRLSIL.

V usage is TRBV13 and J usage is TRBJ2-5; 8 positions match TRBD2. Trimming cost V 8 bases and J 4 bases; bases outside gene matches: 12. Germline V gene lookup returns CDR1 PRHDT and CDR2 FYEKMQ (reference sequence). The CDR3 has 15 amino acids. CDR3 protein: CASAHPSGSGETQYF. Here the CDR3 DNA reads TGTGCCAGCGCACATCCTAGCGGGTCAGGAGAGACCCAGTACTTC.

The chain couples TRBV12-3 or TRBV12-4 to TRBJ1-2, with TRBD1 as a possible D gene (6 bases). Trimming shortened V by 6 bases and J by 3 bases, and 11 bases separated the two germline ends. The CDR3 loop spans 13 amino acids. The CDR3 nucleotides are TGTGCCAGCAGGATAGGACAGCACTATGGCTACACCTTC. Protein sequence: CASRIGQHYGYTF.

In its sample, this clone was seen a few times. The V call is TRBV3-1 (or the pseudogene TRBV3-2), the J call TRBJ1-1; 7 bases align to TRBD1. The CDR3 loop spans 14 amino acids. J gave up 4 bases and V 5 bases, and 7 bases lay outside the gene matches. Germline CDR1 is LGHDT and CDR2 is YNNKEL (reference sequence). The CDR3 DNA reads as TGTGCCAGCAGCGCTCGACAGGGAAGCACTGAAGCTTTCTTT. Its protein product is CASSARQGSTEAFF.

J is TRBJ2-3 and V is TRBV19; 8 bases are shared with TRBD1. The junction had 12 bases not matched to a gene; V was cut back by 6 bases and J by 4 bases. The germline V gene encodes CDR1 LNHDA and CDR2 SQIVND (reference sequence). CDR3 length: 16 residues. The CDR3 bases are TGTGCCAGTAGCAGACGGACAGGGAGTAGCGCAGATACGCAGTATTTT. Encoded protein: CASSRRTGSSADTQYF.

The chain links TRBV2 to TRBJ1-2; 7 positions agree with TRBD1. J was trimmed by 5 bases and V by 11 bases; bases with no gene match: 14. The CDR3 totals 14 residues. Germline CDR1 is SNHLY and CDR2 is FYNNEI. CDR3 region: CAGNRDSALYGYTF. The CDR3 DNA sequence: TGTGCCGGAAACCGGGACAGTGCCTTATATGGCTACACCTTC.

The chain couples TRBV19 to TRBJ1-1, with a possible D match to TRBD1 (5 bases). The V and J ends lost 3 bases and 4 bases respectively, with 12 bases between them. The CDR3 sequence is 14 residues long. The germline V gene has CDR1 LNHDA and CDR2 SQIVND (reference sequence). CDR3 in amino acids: CASSMQGSSTEAFF. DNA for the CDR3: TGTGCCAGTAGTATGCAGGGTTCCAGCACTGAAGCTTTCTTT.

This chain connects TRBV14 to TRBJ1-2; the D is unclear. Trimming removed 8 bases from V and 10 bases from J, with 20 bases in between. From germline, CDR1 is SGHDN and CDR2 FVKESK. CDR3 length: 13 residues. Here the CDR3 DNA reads TGTGCCAGCCATCCAACCGGGGTGGCGGACTACACCTTC. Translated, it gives CASHPTGVADYTF.

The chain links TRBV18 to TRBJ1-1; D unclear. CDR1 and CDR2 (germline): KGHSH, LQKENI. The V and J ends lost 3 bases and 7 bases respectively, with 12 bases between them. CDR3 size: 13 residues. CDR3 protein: CASSPGGYGEAFF. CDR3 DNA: TGTGCCAGCTCACCGGGTGGATACGGTGAAGCTTTCTTT.

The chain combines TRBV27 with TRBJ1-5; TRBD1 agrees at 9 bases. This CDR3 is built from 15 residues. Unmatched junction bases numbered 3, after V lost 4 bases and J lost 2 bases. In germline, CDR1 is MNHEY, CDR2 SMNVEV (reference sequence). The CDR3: CASSYRTGGNQPQHF. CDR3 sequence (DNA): TGTGCCAGCAGTTACAGGACAGGGGGCAATCAGCCCCAGCATTTT.

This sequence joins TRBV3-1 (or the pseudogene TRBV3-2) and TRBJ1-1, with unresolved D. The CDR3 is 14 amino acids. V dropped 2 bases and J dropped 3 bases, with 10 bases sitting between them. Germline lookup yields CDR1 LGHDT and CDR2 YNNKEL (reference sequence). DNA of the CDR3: TGTGCCAGCAGCCAAAGGAGTCTGGACACTGAAGCTTTCTTT. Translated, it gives CASSQRSLDTEAFF.

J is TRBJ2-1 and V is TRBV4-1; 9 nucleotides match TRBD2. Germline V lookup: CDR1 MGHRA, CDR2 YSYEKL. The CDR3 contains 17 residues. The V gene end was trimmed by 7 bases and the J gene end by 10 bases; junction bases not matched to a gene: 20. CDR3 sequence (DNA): TGCGCCAGCAATCCGGCGAGCGGGGGGCCCGGGAGAGGGGAGCAGTTCTTC. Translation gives CASNPASGGPGRGEQFF.

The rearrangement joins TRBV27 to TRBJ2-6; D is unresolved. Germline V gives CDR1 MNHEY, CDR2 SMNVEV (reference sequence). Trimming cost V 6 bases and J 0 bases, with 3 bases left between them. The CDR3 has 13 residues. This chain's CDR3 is CASRYSGANVLTF. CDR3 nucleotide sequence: TGTGCCAGCAGGTACTCTGGGGCCAACGTCCTGACTTTC.

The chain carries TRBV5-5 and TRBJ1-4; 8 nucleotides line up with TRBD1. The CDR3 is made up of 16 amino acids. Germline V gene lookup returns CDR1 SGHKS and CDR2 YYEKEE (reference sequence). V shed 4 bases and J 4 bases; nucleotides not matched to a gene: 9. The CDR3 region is CASSQLDRGNNEKLFF. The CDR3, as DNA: TGTGCCAGCAGCCAACTCGACAGGGGAAATAATGAAAAACTGTTTTTT.

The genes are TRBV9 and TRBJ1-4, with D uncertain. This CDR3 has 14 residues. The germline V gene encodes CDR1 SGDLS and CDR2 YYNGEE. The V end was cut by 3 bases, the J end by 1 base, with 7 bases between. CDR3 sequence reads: CASSARVTNEKLFF. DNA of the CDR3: TGTGCCAGCAGCGCTAGGGTAACTAATGAAAAACTGTTTTTT.

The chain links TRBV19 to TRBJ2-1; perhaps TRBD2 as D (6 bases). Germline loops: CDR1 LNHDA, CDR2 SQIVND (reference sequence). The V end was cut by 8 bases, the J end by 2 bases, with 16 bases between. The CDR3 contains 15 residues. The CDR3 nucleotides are TGTGCCAGTCTCCCCGGAGGGGCCACCTACAATGAGCAGTTCTTC. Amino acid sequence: CASLPGGATYNEQFF.